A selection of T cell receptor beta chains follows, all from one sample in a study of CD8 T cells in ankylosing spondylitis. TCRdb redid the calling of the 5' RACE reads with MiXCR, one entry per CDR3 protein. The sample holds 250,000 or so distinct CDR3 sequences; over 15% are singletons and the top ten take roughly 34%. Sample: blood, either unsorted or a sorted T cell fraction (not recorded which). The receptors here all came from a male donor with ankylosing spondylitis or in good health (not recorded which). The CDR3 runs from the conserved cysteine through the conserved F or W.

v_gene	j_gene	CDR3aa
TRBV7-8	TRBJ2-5	CASSLAQGSMETQYF
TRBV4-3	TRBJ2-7	CASSQDLRQAYEQYF
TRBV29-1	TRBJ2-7	CSVTGTGNEYEQYF
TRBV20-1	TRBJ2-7	CSAASESASGSYEQYF
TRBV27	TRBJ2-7	CASSVSRGIYEQYF
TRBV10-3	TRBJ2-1	CAISEGINEQFF
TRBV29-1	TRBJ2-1	CSVEGAFRASRPYNEQFF
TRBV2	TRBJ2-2	CASFEGLAHRLNTGELFF
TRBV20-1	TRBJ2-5	CSARLPRARGLETQYF
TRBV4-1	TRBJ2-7	CASSTDSYYKQYF
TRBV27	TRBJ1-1	CASSRPGGNTEAFF
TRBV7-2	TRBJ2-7	CASRGDWRIEQYF
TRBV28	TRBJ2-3	CASRQGDTQYF
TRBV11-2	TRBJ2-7	CASSLDPSKPTSYEQYF
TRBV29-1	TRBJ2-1	CSGGGLGNEQFF
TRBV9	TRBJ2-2	CASSPREPLGQLNTGELFF
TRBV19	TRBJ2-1	CATHLGQNPYNEQFF
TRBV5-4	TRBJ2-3	CASSSFTGTENTQYF
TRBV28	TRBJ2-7	CASSFASGSSHEQYF
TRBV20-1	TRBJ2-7	CSARDPGGLSYEQYF
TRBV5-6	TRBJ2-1	CASSSGLAGGRLDEQFF
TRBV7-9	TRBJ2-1	CASTIGGPEQFF
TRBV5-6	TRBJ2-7	CASRSGQGGQYF
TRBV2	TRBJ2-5	CASSPATEETQYF
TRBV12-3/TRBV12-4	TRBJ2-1	CASSQLSGQGNNEQFF
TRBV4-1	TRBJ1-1	CASSQTRALNTEAFF
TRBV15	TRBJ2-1	CATSTHGDYNEQFF
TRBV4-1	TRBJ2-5	CASSPGAVQKLETQYF
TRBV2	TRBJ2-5	CASGGTQETQYF
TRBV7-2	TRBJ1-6	CASSLGGALSTSPLHF
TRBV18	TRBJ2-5	CASSPPDRVGETQYF
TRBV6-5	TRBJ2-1	CASSPGHEQFF
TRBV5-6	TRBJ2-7	CASSFAGVYEQYF
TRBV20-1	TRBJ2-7	CSARDRGSSYEQYF
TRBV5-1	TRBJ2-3	CASSLYSDTQYF
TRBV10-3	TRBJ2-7	CAISGDRATRTSEQYF
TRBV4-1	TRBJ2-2	CASRQGAGELFF
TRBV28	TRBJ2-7	CASRLDSPYEQYF
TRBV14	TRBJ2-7	CASSGTGFSYEQYF
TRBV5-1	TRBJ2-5	CASSSGQFISQETQYF
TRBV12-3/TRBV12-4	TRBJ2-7	CASSLIYRSSYEQYF
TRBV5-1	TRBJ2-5	CASSSYGPGQGGQETQYF